Following are 24 T cell receptor beta chains from one sample sequenced in a study of T cells in Graves' hyperthyroidism and ophthalmopathy. RNA transcripts provided the source from which TCR beta CDR3 regions were amplified. The HTBI primer set served for first-round RT-PCR of the TCR CDR3. TCRdb used MiXCR to reprocess the multiplex PCR reads, holding one entry per CDR3 protein. The sample records about 400,000 distinct CDR3 sequences, 15% to 18% being singletons. Specimen: blood. The receptors were sampled from a woman aged 18-29 years with Graves' hyperthyroidism that later progressed to Graves' ophthalmopathy.

This clonotype was recorded at least ten times. The chain is built from TRBV2 and TRBJ2-5; perhaps D is TRBD1 or TRBD2 (6 bases each). The germline CDR1 and CDR2 sequences are SNHLY and FYNNEI. This CDR3 contains 13 residues. The V end lost 4 bases, the J end lost 4 bases, and 10 bases lay between the germline ends. CDR3 coding DNA: TGTGCCAGCAGTGGGGGGGCGAGAGAGACCCAGTACTTC. Translating it yields CASSGGARETQYF.

This clonotype was counted at least ten times. The rearrangement links TRBV12-3 or TRBV12-4 to TRBJ1-3, with a tentative D call TRBD1 (6 bases). V dropped 6 bases and J dropped 0 bases, with 21 bases sitting between them. This CDR3 has 18 residues. The CDR3 reads CASRPGQSPLSSGNTIYF. The CDR3 DNA sequence: TGTGCCAGCAGGCCAGGACAGTCTCCACTATCCTCTGGAAACACCATATATTTT.

This clonotype turned up a few times. A read error may be the cause here, since a much bigger clone is one base away. V usage is TRBV20-1 and J usage is TRBJ2-7; 10 nucleotides align to TRBD1. V shed 6 bases and J 7 bases; nucleotides not matched to a gene: 6. CDR1 and CDR2 from the germline V gene are DFQATT and SNEGSKA (reference sequence). The CDR3 has 12 residues. CDR3 in DNA: TGCAGTGCCATGACAGGGGGCGATGAGCAGTACTTC. Its protein is CSAMTGGDEQYF.

This clonotype was seen at least ten times. The genes are TRBV7-3 and TRBJ2-7, with 11 bases matching TRBD2. The CDR3 has 16 residues. From germline, CDR1 is SGHTA and CDR2 FQGTGA. Trimming cost V 0 bases and J 5 bases; bases outside gene matches: 6. CDR3 sequence reads: CASSLTGLAVTNEQYF. As DNA, the CDR3 is TGTGCCAGCAGCTTAACGGGACTAGCGGTCACGAACGAGCAGTACTTC. Full variable domain (rest looked up from reference TRBV7-3 and TRBJ2-7): GAGVSQTPSNKVTEKGKYVELRCDPISGHTALYWYRQSLGQGPEFLIYFQGTGAADDSGLPNDRFFAVRPEGSVSTLKIQRTERGDSAVYLCASSLTGLAVTNEQYFGPGTRLTVT.

The chain uses TRBV18 and TRBJ1-4; D gene ambiguous. This CDR3 is built from 15 residues. The germline CDR1 and CDR2 sequences are KGHSH and LQKENI. Trimming left V 2 bases short and J 0 bases short, with 7 bases between. This CDR3 reads CASSPVLATNEKLFF. The CDR3 DNA sequence: TGTGCCAGCTCACCAGTGCTGGCAACTAATGAAAAACTGTTTTTT.

This clonotype was observed a handful of times. The chain recombines TRBV20-1 with TRBJ1-4, with 7 bases fitting TRBD1. The CDR3 has 14 residues. The J segment lost 5 bases and the V segment lost 7 bases, leaving 10 bases of the junction unmatched. CDR1 is DFQATT, CDR2 SNEGSKA, per germline (reference sequence). The chain's CDR3 is CSGMDGTVNEKLFF. The CDR3 DNA is TGCAGTGGCATGGACGGGACAGTCAATGAAAAACTGTTTTTT.

This clonotype was seen many times. The rearrangement joins TRBV5-1 to TRBJ2-2; D is unresolved. Germline CDR1 and CDR2: SGHRS and YFSETQ. V lost 4 bases to trimming and J lost 0 bases, with 13 bases between them. CDR3 size: 16 residues. CDR3 in DNA: TGCGCCAGCAGCGGCACCGCCACCTCGAACACCGGGGAGCTGTTTTTT. Translating it yields CASSGTATSNTGELFF.

This sequence joins TRBV28 and TRBJ2-2, with 7 bases matching TRBD1. This CDR3 is built from 17 residues. In germline, CDR1 is MDHEN, CDR2 SYDVKM. V was pared by 6 bases and J by 4 bases, with 14 bases of the junction left unmatched. CDR3 sequence: CASRVTFRTGATGELFF. In DNA form, the CDR3 reads TGTGCCAGCAGAGTAACCTTCAGGACAGGAGCCACCGGGGAGCTGTTTTTT.

This clonotype has at least ten counts. This chain links TRBV11-2 with TRBJ2-7; a weak D match, TRBD1 (6 bases). This CDR3 is 14 amino acids long. The V gene lost 3 bases and the J gene lost 0 bases, with 9 bases spanning the gap. Germline CDR1 SGHAT, CDR2 FQNNGV. The CDR3 nucleotides read TGTGCCAGCAGCTTCGACAGGAGCTCCTACGAGCAGTACTTC. Amino acid sequence: CASSFDRSSYEQYF.

This clonotype was recorded a few times. The chain employs TRBV6-1 and TRBJ2-7; 7 positions match TRBD2. CDR3 length: 13 amino acids. V gave up 6 bases and J gave up 0 bases; unmatched junction bases: 2. Germline CDR1 reads MNHNS; CDR2 reads SASEGT. DNA for the CDR3: TGTGCCAGCAGCAAGCGGGACTCCTACGAGCAGTACTTC. Translating gives CASSKRDSYEQYF.

This clonotype showed up many times. The CDR3 here is CASSRGDGSYEQYF. CDR3 coding DNA: TGCGCCAGCAGCCGGGGAGACGGCTCCTACGAGCAGTACTTC. The chain joins TRBV10-2 to TRBJ2-7; tentatively, D is TRBD2 (5 bases). This CDR3 contains 14 residues. V dropped 6 bases and J dropped 0 bases, with 12 bases sitting between them. Germline V gene lookup returns CDR1 WSHSY and CDR2 SAAADI.

This clonotype was counted a few times. This rearrangement joins TRBV5-1 to TRBJ1-3; D gene ambiguous. The CDR3 has 18 amino acids. V gave up 1 base and J gave up 1 base, with 18 bases separating them. Germline lookup yields CDR1 SGHRS and CDR2 YFSETQ. CDR3 nucleotide sequence: TGCGCCAGCAGCTTGCAAGGCCTAACTCGAGGGTCTGGAAACACCATATATTTT. As protein: CASSLQGLTRGSGNTIYF. Based on the CDR3 plus reference TRBV5-1 and TRBJ1-3, the full variable domain is KAGVTQTPRYLIKTRGQQVTLSCSPISGHRSVSWYQQTPGQGLQFLFEYFSETQRNKGNFPGRFSGRQFSNSRSEMNVSTLELGDSALYLCASSLQGLTRGSGNTIYFGEGSWLTVV.

This clonotype came up many times. The V gene is TRBV2, the J gene TRBJ1-3, with D unclear. CDR1 SNHLY and CDR2 FYNNEI come from the germline V gene. CDR3 length: 14 residues. V dropped 6 bases and J dropped 0 bases, with 9 bases sitting between them. CDR3 amino acids: CASRHRISGNTIYF. The CDR3 region has the DNA TGTGCCAGCAGACACAGAATCTCTGGAAACACCATATATTTT.

This clonotype was recorded at least ten times. J is TRBJ2-7 and V is TRBV10-3; 10 bases align to TRBD2. Germline V gene data show CDR1 as ENHRY and CDR2 as SYGVKD. This CDR3 spans 16 amino acids. Germline trimming cut 6 bases from V and 1 base from J; bases unmatched to any gene: 9. This chain's CDR3 is CAISQLAGLLSYEQYF. The CDR3 DNA sequence: TGTGCCATCAGCCAACTAGCGGGGCTATTGTCCTACGAGCAGTACTTC.

This clonotype has ten or more counts. The CDR3 sequence: CAWTLSGGETQYF. As DNA, the CDR3 is TGTGCCTGGACCCTTTCGGGGGGAGAGACCCAGTACTTC. This rearrangement joins TRBV30 to TRBJ2-5; 7 bases are a match to TRBD2. Germline V gene sequence: CDR1 GTSNPN, CDR2 SVGIG (reference sequence). The trim removed 4 bases at V and 4 bases at J, leaving 6 bases unmatched. The CDR3 consists of 13 residues.

This clonotype was seen many times. This rearrangement joins TRBV18 to TRBJ2-7; 7 bases match TRBD2. The CDR3 extends over 15 amino acids. Trimming took 0 bases from V and 6 from J; bases not matched to a gene: 8. Germline V CDR1 and CDR2: KGHSH, LQKENI. The CDR3 DNA is TGTGCCAGCTCACCACCCGCCAGGGAGCGGGGCGAGCAGTACTTC. Translated, it gives CASSPPARERGEQYF. The entire variable domain, with the rest obtained from reference TRBV18 and TRBJ2-7, is as follows: NAGVMQNPRHLVRRRGQEARLRCSPMKGHSHVYWYRQLPEEGLKFMVYLQKENIIDESGMPKERFSAEFPKEGPSILRIQQVVRGDSAAYFCASSPPARERGEQYFGPGTRLTVT.

This clonotype occurred many times. The chain carries TRBV11-2 and TRBJ2-3, with a possible D match to TRBD1 (5 bases). Trimming removed 4 bases at V and 5 bases at J, with 7 bases between. Germline V CDR1 and CDR2: SGHAT, FQNNGV. The CDR3 length is 12 residues. This chain's CDR3 is CASSSQGDTQYF. As DNA, the CDR3 is TGTGCCAGCAGCTCTCAGGGAGATACGCAGTATTTT.

This clonotype was seen at least ten times. This chain links TRBV6-5 with TRBJ1-5; tentatively, D is TRBD1 (5 bases). V lost 0 bases and J lost 6, with 6 bases in between. Germline V gene sequence: CDR1 MNHEY, CDR2 SVGAGI. The CDR3 totals 13 residues. The CDR3 DNA reads as TGTGCCAGCAGTTACTCGAGGGGTCAGCCCCAGCATTTT. Translated, it gives CASSYSRGQPQHF.

This clonotype was observed many times. V is TRBV7-8 and J is TRBJ2-5; 10 positions agree with TRBD1. The germline CDR1 and CDR2 sequences are SGHVS and FQNEAQ. CDR3 size: 15 residues. V shed 4 bases, J shed 5 bases, and the junction held 7 bases outside the gene matches. The CDR3 DNA reads as TGTGCCAGCAGCTGGGGACAGGGGCAGGTGGAGACCCAGTACTTC. This translates into CASSWGQGQVETQYF.

There are a few counts of this clonotype. The chain joins TRBV9 to TRBJ1-1; D remains unclear. The germline CDR1 and CDR2 sequences are SGDLS and YYNGEE. This CDR3 comprises 13 residues. The ends were cut back, 1 base at V and 7 bases at J, with 11 bases in the middle. The CDR3 is CASSVTPNDEAFF. The CDR3 DNA reads as TGTGCCAGCAGCGTAACCCCAAATGATGAAGCTTTCTTT. Together with reference TRBV9 and TRBJ1-1, the CDR3 gives the full variable domain: DSGVTQTPKHLITATGQRVTLRCSPRSGDLSVYWYQQSLDQGLQFLIQYYNGEERAKGNILERFSAQQFPDLHSELNLSSLELGDSALYFCASSVTPNDEAFFGQGTRLTVV.

This clonotype showed up just once. The CDR3 DNA sequence: TGTGCCAGCCAGGACGGACTGAACACTGAAGCTTTCTTT. Translation gives CASQDGLNTEAFF. The rearrangement uses TRBV2 and TRBJ1-1; no firm D call. There are 13 residues in the CDR3. Germline V gene data show CDR1 as SNHLY and CDR2 as FYNNEI. The germline V and J ends were trimmed by 8 bases and 0 bases, with 10 bases remaining between them.

This clonotype was observed at least ten times. This chain connects TRBV5-1 to TRBJ2-5; D is ambiguous. CDR3 length: 14 residues. Looked up from germline, CDR1 is SGHRS and CDR2 is YFSETQ. V gave up 3 bases and J gave up 5 bases, with 14 bases separating them. Here the CDR3 DNA reads TGCGCCAGCAGCTGGACGGCCTCCGGTGAGACCCAGTACTTC. It is translated as CASSWTASGETQYF.

This clonotype showed up just a few times. The rearrangement uses TRBV6-1 and TRBJ1-1, with D uncertain. The V and J ends lost 2 bases and 1 base respectively, with 17 bases between them. The CDR3 totals 17 residues. Germline CDR1 and CDR2: MNHNS and SASEGT. CDR3 sequence (DNA): TGTGCCAGCAGTGAATATGGCCGGGGTAGCTCGAACACTGAAGCTTTCTTT. It yields the protein CASSEYGRGSSNTEAFF.

This clonotype has at least ten counts. The chain recombines TRBV11-2 with TRBJ2-7; 9 bases are shared with TRBD1. V shed 6 bases and J 3 bases; nucleotides not matched to a gene: 9. The germline V gene encodes CDR1 SGHAT and CDR2 FQNNGV. The CDR3 is 15 residues long. The CDR3 here is CASRGLGTGYYEQYF. In DNA form, the CDR3 reads TGTGCCAGCAGGGGCCTTGGGACAGGGTACTACGAGCAGTACTTC.